This is a list of T cell receptor beta chains from one sample in a study of regulatory T cells in long-lasting Graves disease. TCRdb used MiXCR to reprocess the multiplex PCR reads, holding one entry per CDR3 protein. The sample lists around 480,000 distinct CDR3 sequences, about 16% occurring once. These data were also filed under a second study, of T cells in Graves' hyperthyroidism and ophthalmopathy.

The sequenced sample was peripheral blood mononuclear cells (PBMCs), obtained at new diagnosis, from a patient treated with antithyroid drugs. The receptors come from a woman aged 35-60 years with Graves disease. CDR3s leave out the opening cysteine and the closing phenylalanine or tryptophan. Each record gives: D gene, J gene, V gene, CDR3 protein. D genes are given only for firm matches.

TRBD2,-,TRBV9,ASSGTSGGAGETQY
-,TRBJ2-2,TRBV5-1,ASSLRAARGTGELF
-,TRBJ2-5,TRBV5-1,ASSYGRLQETQY
-,TRBJ2-7,TRBV6-1,ASTHNRVEQY
TRBD1,TRBJ2-7,TRBV6-1,ASSELTGGPYEQY
-,TRBJ1-1,TRBV11-3,ASSLQGTAQAF
-,TRBJ2-5,TRBV4-1,ASSPVGVKTQY
-,TRBJ1-1,TRBV5-1,ASSAASSLNTEAF
-,TRBJ1-1,TRBV3-1,ASSPRLIRDTEAF
TRBD1,TRBJ1-1,TRBV2,ASNDRGVNTEAF
-,TRBJ2-1,TRBV5-1,ASSFNPTRTVSYNEQF
TRBD2,TRBJ2-3,TRBV20-1,SAPTSDTDTQY
-,TRBJ1-1,TRBV11-3,ASSSVKNTEAF
-,TRBJ2-7,TRBV3-1,ASSQAPQYEQY
-,TRBJ1-1,TRBV12-3/TRBV12-4,ASSFGAGAF
-,TRBJ2-2,TRBV12-3/TRBV12-4,ASSPGAGESGELF
-,TRBJ1-2,TRBV19,ASREGDYGYT
-,TRBJ2-4,TRBV11-3,ASSSDGAKNIQY
-,TRBJ1-2,TRBV29-1,SADWGGRGGYT
-,TRBJ1-2,TRBV6-2/TRBV6-3,ASSEAGEHYGYT
TRBD1,TRBJ1-4,TRBV30,AWSRDRAVGKLF
-,TRBJ1-5,TRBV28,ASRVAGLHQPQH
TRBD1,TRBJ1-2,TRBV7-9,ASSLTGTGAGYT
TRBD2,TRBJ2-2,TRBV19,ASSIVLAGGELF
TRBD1,TRBJ1-6,TRBV19,ASSIAQGVESPLH
-,TRBJ1-5,TRBV5-1,ASSFGGTSNQPQH
-,TRBJ1-1,TRBV6-1,AALGYTEAF
-,TRBJ2-7,TRBV30,AWSHREYEQY
-,TRBJ1-5,TRBV27,ASSLSAGIGQPQH
-,TRBJ1-6,TRBV6-1,ASSPGIGPFSSYNSPLH
-,TRBJ2-5,TRBV9,ASSVGGRLAEETQY
-,TRBJ2-1,TRBV18,ASSTGFQDNEQF
-,TRBJ2-3,TRBV9,ASSVESGLKGSDTQY
-,TRBJ1-1,TRBV9,ASSVVRGGLTEAF
-,TRBJ2-5,TRBV12-3/TRBV12-4,ASRKGFSQETQY
-,TRBJ2-2,TRBV12-3/TRBV12-4,ASRPRGAGNTGELF
-,TRBJ2-3,TRBV7-2,ASNERPGGSTDTQY
TRBD2,TRBJ2-1,TRBV7-6,ASSPLAGGPNEQF
-,TRBJ1-2,TRBV18,ASSPPAADYGYT
-,TRBJ1-2,TRBV5-1,ASSPDPAIGYT
TRBD1,TRBJ1-6,TRBV7-2,ASSLGQGAGSPLH
TRBD1,TRBJ1-5,TRBV28,ASSPRQGTLQPQH
-,TRBJ2-5,TRBV7-9,ASSGSETQY
-,TRBJ1-2,TRBV6-1,ASIPWGYRGYT
-,TRBJ2-1,TRBV10-3,AISEGQPSYNEQF
-,TRBJ1-3,TRBV12-3/TRBV12-4,ASSRDTSGNTIY
-,TRBJ1-2,TRBV9,ASSGLDGYT
-,TRBJ1-6,TRBV15,ATPGVTNSPLH
TRBD2,TRBJ2-5,TRBV6-2/TRBV6-3,ASSYDGTSGERTQY
TRBD1,TRBJ1-2,TRBV19,ASSTLTGGRSVDYGYT
TRBD1,TRBJ1-3,TRBV3-1,ASSLTGTGGRNTIY
-,TRBJ1-2,TRBV18,ASSLTQGLDYYGYT
-,-,TRBV11-2,ASSWGGVQETQY